The TCR beta chain described here comes from a study of blood T cell repertoires in COVID-19. Clones were sequenced by immunoSEQ multiplex PCR, and TCRdb holds only the in-frame ones, with some missing. The data show about 160,000 clones, 85% seen once. The receptor was isolated from a woman aged 50 to 60 with COVID-19, enrolled during active disease. Sequencing used peripheral blood.

The CDR3 here is CASTPPQGGYGYTF. CDR3 DNA sequence: TGTGCCAGCACCCCCCCCCAGGGGGGCTATGGCTACACCTTC. This rearrangement joins TRBV28 to TRBJ1-2; 7 bases line up with TRBD1. Unmatched junction bases numbered 9, after V lost 7 bases and J lost 4 bases. CDR3 length equals 14 residues. The germline CDR1 and CDR2 sequences are MDHEN and SYDVKM.